These 30 T cell receptor beta chains were all obtained from the same sample, sequenced in a study of blood T cell repertoires in COVID-19 (dated by TCRdb to 2019 to 2021). Library construction relied on the immunoSEQ multiplex PCR assay. Not all clones reach the TCRdb copy of this immuneACCESS table, which keeps in-frame sequences only. Checked studies attribute under half of the gap to unresolved V genes and leave the rest unexplained. For this sample the table gives 30,000 to 45,000 clones, of which 70% to 90% were detected only once. The top ten clones comprise approximately 19% of the sample. Material for sequencing was peripheral blood. The source is a man in his 70s with acute or convalescent COVID-19.

The CDR3 region has the DNA TGTGCCATCAGTGCATCGGGGACAGGGGGCGTCCCCCTCAACACTGAAGCTTTCTTT. It encodes CAISASGTGGVPLNTEAFF. J is TRBJ1-1 and V is TRBV10-3; 12 bases map to TRBD1. CDR3 length: 19 amino acids. The J segment lost 2 bases and the V segment lost 4 bases, leaving 14 bases of the junction unmatched. Per the germline V gene, CDR1 is ENHRY and CDR2 is SYGVKD.

V gene TRBV5-4 combines with J gene TRBJ2-3, with no clear D. Deletions cut 1 base from V and 4 bases from J, with 10 bases between. Germline V lookup: CDR1 SGHNT, CDR2 YYREEE (reference sequence). The CDR3 is made up of 14 amino acids. CDR3 region: CASSLWHSSDTQYF. In nucleotides, the CDR3 is TGTGCCAGCAGCTTGTGGCACAGTTCAGATACGCAGTATTTT.

This chain uses TRBV27 with TRBJ1-5, with a tentative D call TRBD1 (6 bases). Trimming shortened V by 3 bases and J by 3 bases, and 12 bases separated the two germline ends. Germline-derived CDR1 and CDR2 are MNHEY and SMNVEV (reference sequence). The CDR3 spans 15 residues. CDR3 coding DNA: TGTGCCAGCAGTTTTAACCGGGACAACAATCAGCCCCAGCATTTT. Its translation is CASSFNRDNNQPQHF.

The chain combines TRBV7-7 with TRBJ2-5; 14 bases fit TRBD2. V trimming: 8 bases; J trimming: 5 bases; junction bases outside the gene matches: 7. The length of the CDR3 is 15 residues. Germline CDR1 reads SSHAT; CDR2 reads FNYEAQ (reference sequence). Here the CDR3 reads CASGTSGRSEETQYF. CDR3 nucleotides: TGTGCCAGCGGGACTAGCGGGAGATCAGAGGAGACCCAGTACTTC. Supplemented by reference TRBV7-7 and TRBJ2-5, the full variable domain reads GAGVSQSPRYKVTKRGQDVTLRCDPISSHATLYWYQQALGQGPEFLTYFNYEAQPDKSGLPSDRFSAERPEGSISTLTIQRTEQRDSAMYRCASGTSGRSEETQYFGPGTRLLVL.

The gene calls are TRBV5-1 and TRBJ2-1; 10 positions match TRBD1. The V gene end was trimmed by 4 bases and the J gene end by 7 bases; junction bases not matched to a gene: 8. Germline V gives CDR1 SGHRS, CDR2 YFSETQ. This CDR3 is built from 15 residues. The CDR3 loop reads CASSLAGQGFNEQFF. For the CDR3, the DNA is TGCGCCAGCAGCCTTGCGGGACAGGGGTTTAATGAGCAGTTCTTC.

This sequence joins TRBV21-1 and TRBJ1-5. TRBV21-1 is classified as a pseudogene. The CDR3 has 14 amino acids. CDR3 nucleotides: TGTGCCAGCAGCAAGAGGGATGGAGGGCAGCCCCAGCATTTT. This codes for CASSKRDGGQPQHF.

The V and J genes are TRBV7-9 and TRBJ1-1; TRBD1 aligns across 7 bases. V gave up 8 bases and J gave up 3 bases; unmatched junction bases: 9. The length of the CDR3 is 14 residues. Germline V CDR1 and CDR2: SEHNR, FQNEAQ (reference sequence). CDR3 sequence: CASGRQGWDTEAFF. The CDR3 DNA reads as TGTGCCAGCGGAAGACAGGGTTGGGACACTGAAGCTTTCTTT.

The gene calls are TRBV2 and TRBJ1-6, with D possibly matching TRBD1 (6 bases). The CDR3 has 15 amino acids. V lost 7 bases to trimming and J lost 4 bases, with 14 bases between them. Germline V CDR1 and CDR2: SNHLY, FYNNEI. CDR3: CASNRAGVYNSPLHF. The CDR3 bases are TGTGCCAGCAATCGGGCAGGGGTGTATAATTCACCCCTCCACTTT.

The CDR3: CASSPPRLAVNNEQFF. CDR3 sequence (DNA): TGTGCCAGCAGCCCCCCAAGGCTAGCGGTAAACAATGAGCAGTTCTTC. The V and J genes are TRBV7-9 and TRBJ2-1; TRBD2 matches 7 bases. Per the germline V gene, CDR1 is SEHNR and CDR2 is FQNEAQ (reference sequence). With 5 bases clipped from V and 5 bases from J, the junction kept 12 bases outside the gene matches. CDR3 length equals 16 residues.

The gene calls are TRBV5-1 and TRBJ1-1, with D tentatively TRBD1 (5 bases). The germline CDR1 and CDR2 sequences are SGHRS and YFSETQ. The length of the CDR3 is 14 residues. V was clipped by 0 bases and J by 5 bases, with 11 bases between them. CDR3 DNA: TGCGCCAGCAGCTTGGCGTCAGGGCGAACTGAAGCTTTCTTT. Its protein product is CASSLASGRTEAFF.

The chain couples TRBV7-9 to TRBJ1-2; possible D gene TRBD1, 6 bases. V lost 5 bases and J lost 3, with 16 bases in between. Germline V gene data show CDR1 as SEHNR and CDR2 as FQNEAQ (reference sequence). The CDR3 is 15 residues long. The CDR3 bases are TGTGCCAGCAGCAGGGCGCCAGGGGAGTACTATGGCTACACCTTC. Translated: CASSRAPGEYYGYTF.

The J gene is TRBJ2-1, the V gene TRBV7-2, with TRBD2 matching over 13 bases. V shed 5 bases, J shed 13 bases, and the junction held 5 bases outside the gene matches. Germline V lookup: CDR1 SGHTA, CDR2 FQGNSA. The CDR3 is 13 amino acids. This chain's CDR3 is CASSRGLAGRQFF. Written as DNA, the CDR3 is TGTGCCAGCAGCCGGGGACTAGCGGGACGACAGTTCTTC.

The chain uses TRBV6-6 and TRBJ1-4, with D tentatively TRBD1 (5 bases). V was clipped by 2 bases and J by 8 bases, with 12 bases between them. This CDR3 is 14 amino acids long. Germline V gives CDR1 MNHNY, CDR2 SVGAGI (reference sequence). The DNA for the CDR3 is TGTGCCAGCAGTTACGCGGCAGGGCGAGAAAAACTGTTTTTT. Protein product: CASSYAAGREKLFF.

The chain uses TRBV5-6 and TRBJ2-3; D uncertain. The CDR3 has 15 residues. CDR1 and CDR2 from the germline V gene are SGHDT and YYEEEE. V dropped 3 bases and J dropped 0 bases, with 11 bases sitting between them. CDR3 bases: TGTGCCAGCAGCTCATTACTAACTAGCACAGATACGCAGTATTTT. Residues: CASSSLLTSTDTQYF.

This clone was recorded only once. The J gene is TRBJ1-1, the V gene TRBV5-8, with unresolved D. Deletions cut 6 bases from V and 5 bases from J, with 14 bases between. This CDR3 is 13 amino acids long. Germline V gives CDR1 SGHTS, CDR2 YDEGEE. In DNA form, the CDR3 reads TGTGCCAGCACCCTATGGGGAGGGACTGAAGCTTTCTTT. This gives the protein CASTLWGGTEAFF.

The chain carries TRBV24-1 and TRBJ2-6, with 8 bases identical to TRBD1. The V gene's germline CDR1 is KGHDR and CDR2 SFDVKD. V shed 5 bases, J shed 4 bases, and the junction held 15 bases outside the gene matches. This CDR3 has 19 amino acids. CDR3 bases: TGTGCCACCAGTGCTGGCCTTGGGCAGGGGGCTACCGGGGCCAACGTCCTGACTTTC. It is translated as CATSAGLGQGATGANVLTF.

V usage is TRBV5-5 and J usage is TRBJ1-2; TRBD1 aligns across 8 bases. Trimming at V came to 4 bases and at J to 7 bases, leaving 9 bases not matched to a gene. CDR3 length: 14 amino acids. Looked up from germline, CDR1 is SGHKS and CDR2 is YYEKEE (reference sequence). The DNA of the CDR3 is TGTGCCAGCAGCCCCGGACAGGGATACTCTGGCTACACCTTC. Translation gives CASSPGQGYSGYTF.

The chain has TRBV7-2 and TRBJ1-6, with TRBD1 matching over 7 bases. Germline-derived CDR1 and CDR2 are SGHTA and FQGNSA. The CDR3 totals 16 residues. The trim removed 5 bases at V and 6 bases at J, leaving 10 bases unmatched. Here the CDR3 reads CASSRSKGQINSPLHF. As DNA, the CDR3 is TGTGCCAGCAGCCGTTCTAAGGGACAGATTAATTCACCCCTCCACTTT.

The CDR3 bases are TGTGCCAGCAGCCAAGGGACAGGATACTCTGGAAACACCATATATTTT. Its protein is CASSQGTGYSGNTIYF. The chain recombines TRBV3-1 (or the pseudogene TRBV3-2) with TRBJ1-3, with 7 bases identical to TRBD1. With V trimmed by 1 base and J by 0 bases, 3 bases remained unmatched. Germline V gene lookup returns CDR1 LGHDT and CDR2 YNNKEL (reference sequence). This CDR3 has 16 amino acids.

The V and J genes are TRBV18 and TRBJ1-2; D perhaps matches TRBD1 (6 bases). Trimming cost V 4 bases and J 6 bases, with 12 bases left between them. CDR3 size: 13 residues. CDR1 and CDR2 (germline): KGHSH, LQKENI. The CDR3 DNA follows: TGTGCCAGCTCACTCGACAGGCAAGATGGCTACACCTTC. Residues: CASSLDRQDGYTF. The full variable domain, in which reference TRBV18 and TRBJ1-2 provide the parts outside the CDR3, is NAGVMQNPRHLVRRRGQEARLRCSPMKGHSHVYWYRQLPEEGLKFMVYLQKENIIDESGMPKERFSAEFPKEGPSILRIQQVVRGDSAAYFCASSLDRQDGYTFGSGTRLTVV.

This chain joins TRBV7-2 and TRBJ1-1, with TRBD1 identical over 9 bases. V was clipped by 7 bases and J by 6 bases; unmatched bases: 18. Germline V gives CDR1 SGHTA, CDR2 FQGNSA. This CDR3 spans 17 amino acids. CDR3 protein: CASTEYGQGTPFSEAFF. As DNA, the CDR3 is TGTGCCAGCACCGAATACGGACAGGGGACCCCTTTCTCTGAAGCTTTCTTT.

The genes are TRBV28 and TRBJ2-3, with TRBD2 matching over 7 bases. The V gene's germline CDR1 is MDHEN and CDR2 SYDVKM. The CDR3 is 15 amino acids. The junction had 8 bases not matched to a gene; V was cut back by 6 bases and J by 2 bases. Here the CDR3 reads CASSSATSVTDTQYF. Here the CDR3 DNA reads TGTGCCAGCAGCTCCGCAACTAGCGTCACAGATACGCAGTATTTT.

The chain links TRBV4-3 to TRBJ1-6; TRBD1 matches at 7 bases. Germline V gene sequence: CDR1 LGHNA, CDR2 YSLEER. CDR3 size: 18 residues. Unmatched junction bases numbered 12, after V lost 0 bases and J lost 7 bases. The CDR3 nucleotides read TGCGCCAGCAGCCAAGATATTAGCGATAGGGGGCTGAATTCACCCCTCCACTTT. Amino acid sequence: CASSQDISDRGLNSPLHF.

The chain is built from TRBV27 and TRBJ2-7, with D perhaps TRBD1 (7 bases). This CDR3 has 17 amino acids. Germline CDR1 and CDR2: MNHEY and SMNVEV (reference sequence). Trimming took 11 bases from V and 1 from J, leaving 27 bases between them. CDR3 loop: CAQQFPRRGRGSYEQYF. CDR3 nucleotide sequence: TGTGCCCAGCAGTTTCCAAGGAGGGGCAGGGGGTCCTACGAGCAGTACTTC.

The chain carries TRBV5-4 and TRBJ2-1, with 10 positions matching TRBD2. The CDR3 is 14 amino acids. The J segment lost 10 bases and the V segment lost 4 bases, leaving 8 bases of the junction unmatched. Germline values: CDR1 SGHNT, CDR2 YYREEE (reference sequence). The CDR3 nucleotides are TGTGCCAGCAGCGGGACTAGCGACCGAGGGGAGCAGTTCTTC. This codes for CASSGTSDRGEQFF.

The CDR3: CASSPPGGGSYNEQFF. CDR3 nucleotide sequence: TGTGCCAGCTCACCACCTGGGGGGGGATCCTACAATGAGCAGTTCTTC. V and J are TRBV18 and TRBJ2-1; 7 bases line up with TRBD2. Germline CDR1 KGHSH, CDR2 LQKENI. This CDR3 contains 16 residues. With 0 bases clipped from V and 1 base from J, the junction kept 3 bases outside the gene matches.

CDR3 DNA: TGCGCCAGCAGCTTACGCCCGGGACAGACCTACAATGAGCAGTTCTTC. Translation: CASSLRPGQTYNEQFF. The V and J genes are TRBV5-1 and TRBJ2-1; TRBD1 aligns across 7 bases. CDR3 size: 16 residues. Germline V gives CDR1 SGHRS, CDR2 YFSETQ. The junction had 7 bases not matched to a gene; V was cut back by 2 bases and J by 2 bases.

CDR3 DNA: TGTGCCAGCTCACCACCGGGGGGGTTCCACCAAGAGACCCAGTACTTC. Translation: CASSPPGGFHQETQYF. The gene calls are TRBV18 and TRBJ2-5, with 7 positions matching TRBD2. The V and J ends lost 0 bases and 0 bases, in that order; junction bases with no gene match: 4. The germline V gene has CDR1 KGHSH and CDR2 LQKENI. The CDR3 totals 16 residues.

The rearrangement links TRBV29-1 to TRBJ1-4; maybe TRBD1 (6 bases). Looked up from germline, CDR1 is SQVTM and CDR2 is ANQGSEA. This CDR3 has 13 amino acids. Trimming shortened V by 7 bases and J by 5 bases, and 14 bases separated the two germline ends. The CDR3 DNA sequence: TGCAGCGGACATGGGGGCGCAAATGAAAAACTGTTTTTT. Encoded protein: CSGHGGANEKLFF.

The chain carries TRBV6-5 and TRBJ2-7; 10 nucleotides line up with TRBD2. The CDR3 has 15 amino acids. The germline V gene encodes CDR1 MNHEY and CDR2 SVGAGI. V shed 0 bases and J 7 bases; nucleotides not matched to a gene: 6. Here the CDR3 reads CASSYSRLAGEEQYF. For the CDR3, the DNA is TGTGCCAGCAGTTACTCGCGGCTAGCGGGAGAGGAGCAGTACTTC.